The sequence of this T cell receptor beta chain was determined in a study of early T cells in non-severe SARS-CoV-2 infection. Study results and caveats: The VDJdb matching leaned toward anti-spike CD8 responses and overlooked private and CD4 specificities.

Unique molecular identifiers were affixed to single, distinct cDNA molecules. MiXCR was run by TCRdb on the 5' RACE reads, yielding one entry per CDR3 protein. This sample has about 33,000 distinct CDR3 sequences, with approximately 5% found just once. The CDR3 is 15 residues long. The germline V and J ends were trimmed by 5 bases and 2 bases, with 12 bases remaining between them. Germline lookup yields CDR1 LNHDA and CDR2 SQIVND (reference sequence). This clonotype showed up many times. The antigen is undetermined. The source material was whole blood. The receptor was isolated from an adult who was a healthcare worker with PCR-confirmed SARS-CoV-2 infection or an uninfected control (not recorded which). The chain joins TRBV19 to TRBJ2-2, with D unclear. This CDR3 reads CASSSGRHNTGELFF. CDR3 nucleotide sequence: TGTGCCAGTAGTTCCGGACGGCACAACACCGGGGAGCTGTTTTTT. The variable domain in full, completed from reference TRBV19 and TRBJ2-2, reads DGGITQSPKYLFRKEGQNVTLSCEQNLNHDAMYWYRQDPGQGLRLIYYSQIVNDFQKGDIAEGYSVSREKKESFPLTVTSAQKNPTAFYLCASSSGRHNTGELFFGEGSRLTVL.